This TCR beta chain is from a study of chemoradiotherapy in HPV16-positive cancers. After removal of 2 bases from V and 3 bases from J, the junction contained 4 bases not matched to a gene. The germline gives CDR1 MNHEY, CDR2 SVGAGI. The CDR3 is made up of 15 amino acids. The repertoire was sequenced with immunoSEQ multiplex PCR; TCRdb's copy has only in-frame clones and lacks some. Among fewer than 30,000 clones, roughly 94% were seen once, and the ten largest hold more than 2.5%. The rearrangement uses TRBV6-5 and TRBJ2-7; 10 nucleotides line up with TRBD1. The clonotype comes from a human donor with HPV-associated anogenital cancer. Sampling was performed from a patient who underwent chemoradiotherapy. CDR3 in amino acids: CASSYRGTGDYEQYF. As DNA, the CDR3 is TGTGCCAGCAGTTACAGGGGGACAGGGGACTACGAGCAGTACTTC.